These 4 T cell receptor beta chains share one sample of origin, sequenced in a study of identical twins. TCRdb processed the 5' RACE reads anew with MiXCR; each CDR3 protein has one entry. The data hold 500,000 to 700,000 distinct CDR3 sequences, with less than 9% observed a single time. The same sample was also studied in work on yellow fever vaccine responses in identical twins.

The material sequenced was PBMCs. These receptors were obtained from a woman between 18 and 30 years old in good health.

This clonotype was seen a few times. The chain carries TRBV15 and TRBJ1-4; D gene uncertain. Trimming removed 1 base at V and 8 bases at J, with 8 bases between. This CDR3 has 13 residues. Germline loops: CDR1 LNHNV, CDR2 YYDKDF (reference sequence). The CDR3 reads CATSRVRFEKLFF. The CDR3, as DNA: TGTGCCACCAGCAGAGTGCGGTTCGAAAAACTGTTTTTT.

This clonotype was counted only a few times. The J gene is TRBJ2-1, the V gene TRBV5-1, with D maybe TRBD1 (6 bases). Germline V lookup: CDR1 SGHRS, CDR2 YFSETQ. The CDR3 is 17 residues long. V was trimmed by 0 bases and J by 0 bases, leaving 13 bases between them. DNA for the CDR3: TGCGCCAGCAGCTTGGGATATCAGGGGAGCTCCTACAATGAGCAGTTCTTC. Translated: CASSLGYQGSSYNEQFF.

The V gene is TRBV2, the J gene TRBJ1-3; D is uncertain. Trimming removed 1 base from V and 1 base from J, with 17 bases in between. This CDR3 is 18 amino acids long. Per germline, CDR1 SNHLY and CDR2 FYNNEI. CDR3 loop: CASSEVKVASPSGNTIYF. The CDR3, as DNA: TGTGCCAGCAGTGAAGTCAAGGTGGCCAGTCCATCTGGAAACACCATATATTTT.

This clonotype occurred a few times. V and J are TRBV3-1 and TRBJ2-7; TRBD2 matches 9 bases. The CDR3 contains 15 residues. Germline-derived CDR1 and CDR2 are LGHDT and YNNKEL (reference sequence). J lost 0 bases, V lost 6 bases, and 6 bases had no gene match. CDR3 in amino acids: CASRDSGSLSYEQYF. CDR3 coding DNA: TGTGCCAGCAGAGATAGCGGGAGTCTCTCCTACGAGCAGTACTTC.